Shown below are 2 T cell receptor beta chains from a single sample sequenced in a study of radiotherapy plus CTLA-4 blockade in lung cancer. Produced via immunoSEQ multiplex PCR; TCRdb's table is partial and in-frame only. The sample carries about 49,000 clones, 76% recorded once. This material consisted of peripheral blood, taken from a patient treated with radiotherapy plus ipilimumab. Receptor source: a human donor with non-small cell lung cancer who had stable disease on radiotherapy plus ipilimumab.

This chain joins TRBV19 and TRBJ1-2; the D is unclear. Germline CDR1 reads LNHDA; CDR2 reads SQIVND (reference sequence). This CDR3 region has 14 residues. With 6 bases removed from V and 4 bases from J, the gap between germline ends came to 15 bases. The CDR3 sequence is CASRATGMAYGYTF. CDR3 nucleotides: TGTGCCAGTAGGGCGACGGGAATGGCCTATGGCTACACCTTC.

The V call is TRBV19, the J call TRBJ2-5; 7 bases map to TRBD1. Germline-derived CDR1 and CDR2 are LNHDA and SQIVND (reference sequence). CDR3 length equals 16 residues. The V segment lost 6 bases and the J segment 4 bases; nucleotides outside the gene matches: 14. CDR3 amino acids: CASRGLATGVAETQYF. For the CDR3, the DNA is TGTGCCAGTAGGGGCCTCGCCACAGGGGTAGCAGAGACCCAGTACTTC.